These 25 T cell receptor beta chains came from one sample sequenced in a study of shared clonotypes between healthy human individuals. The table came from immunoSEQ multiplex PCR; TCRdb's copy has only in-frame clones and leaves some out. The repertoire holds some 2,500,000 clones, 80% to 95% seen once, with 0.37% in the top ten. The material sequenced was naive CD4+ T cells from PBMCs. As to subset: CD45RA+ positively selected. The receptors were sampled from a man between 18 and 29 years old in good health. Some clones in this sample may be carry-over from other donors' samples.

The chain links TRBV11-2 to TRBJ2-5, with a tentative D call TRBD2 (6 bases). The length of the CDR3 is 15 residues. Germline values: CDR1 SGHAT, CDR2 FQNNGV. V shed 1 base and J shed 7 bases, with 16 bases lying between them. The CDR3, as DNA: TGTGCCAGCAGCTTAGGGGGAGGCCCTATGGCGACCCAGTACTTC. Amino acid sequence: CASSLGGGPMATQYF.

V is TRBV6-6 and J is TRBJ2-3; D is undetermined. Germline V gene lookup returns CDR1 MNHNY and CDR2 SVGAGI (reference sequence). V shed 5 bases and J shed 3 bases, with 15 bases lying between them. CDR3 length: 15 residues. As DNA, the CDR3 is TGTGCCAGCAGTAATCTCGCCCTGCGGACAGATACGCAGTATTTT. Protein sequence: CASSNLALRTDTQYF.

This clone has a handful of counts. The CDR3 region is CASSIQRMNTEAFF. Written as DNA, the CDR3 is TGCGCCAGCAGCATACAGAGAATGAACACTGAAGCTTTCTTT. The rearrangement uses TRBV5-1 and TRBJ1-1; no clear D gene. This CDR3 comprises 14 residues. V lost 4 bases to trimming and J lost 0 bases, with 10 bases between them. The V gene's germline CDR1 is SGHRS and CDR2 YFSETQ.

The rearrangement links TRBV5-6 to TRBJ1-1, with D uncertain. Trimming stripped 1 base from V and 1 base from J, with 8 bases between. Looked up from germline, CDR1 is SGHDT and CDR2 is YYEEEE. This CDR3 has 14 amino acids. CDR3 sequence reads: CASSLMRGNTEAFF. As DNA, the CDR3 is TGTGCCAGCAGCTTGATGCGGGGGAACACTGAAGCTTTCTTT. Full variable domain (outside the CDR3, taken from reference TRBV5-6 and TRBJ1-1): DAGVTQSPTHLIKTRGQQVTLRCSPKSGHDTVSWYQQALGQGPQFIFQYYEEEERQRGNFPDRFSGHQFPNYSSELNVNALLLGDSALYLCASSLMRGNTEAFFGQGTRLTVV.

V gene TRBV4-3 combines with J gene TRBJ1-6; unclear D gene. Germline V gives CDR1 LGHNA, CDR2 YSLEER. The V end lost 6 bases, the J end lost 0 bases, and 3 bases lay between the germline ends. The CDR3 runs 13 residues. CDR3 in DNA: TGCGCCAGCAGGAGCTCCTATAATTCACCCCTCCACTTT. Translating gives CASRSSYNSPLHF.

The V call is TRBV4-1, the J call TRBJ2-5; 8 bases align to TRBD1. Germline CDR1 MGHRA, CDR2 YSYEKL. The ends lost 6 bases at V and 4 bases at J; junction bases unmatched: 10. This CDR3 has 15 residues. Written as DNA, the CDR3 is TGCGCCAGCAGGAGGGCGGGACAGGCTGGAGAGACCCAGTACTTC. Translating it yields CASRRAGQAGETQYF.

Details on this clone: Different DNA sequences within this sample yield the same CDR3. V usage is TRBV10-3 and J usage is TRBJ1-3; D is unresolved. Germline lookup yields CDR1 ENHRY and CDR2 SYGVKD. The CDR3 sequence is 13 residues long. V lost 0 bases and J 2 bases, leaving 2 bases between the germline ends. For the CDR3, the DNA is TGTGCCATCAGTGAGTCCCCTGGAAACACCATATATTTT. This sequence encodes CAISESPGNTIYF.

The chain uses TRBV18 and TRBJ2-7; D might be TRBD2 (5 bases). Looked up from germline, CDR1 is KGHSH and CDR2 is LQKENI. V was shortened by 1 base and J by 4 bases, with 14 bases between the two germline ends. The CDR3 sequence is 15 residues long. The CDR3 region is CASSPQPGNLYEQYF. DNA for the CDR3: TGTGCCAGCTCACCACAGCCCGGGAACCTATACGAGCAGTACTTC.

The rearrangement uses TRBV19 and TRBJ2-4, with D maybe TRBD2 (5 bases). Germline V CDR1 and CDR2: LNHDA, SQIVND (reference sequence). The V and J ends lost 7 bases and 0 bases respectively, with 13 bases between them. The CDR3 length is 15 residues. CDR3 DNA: TGTGCCAGTACCCAATTCGGGGTAGCCAAAAACATTCAGTACTTC. Its translation: CASTQFGVAKNIQYF.

The genes are TRBV7-9 and TRBJ2-3; D ambiguous. Germline V lookup: CDR1 SEHNR, CDR2 FQNEAQ (reference sequence). This CDR3 has 13 amino acids. V dropped 4 bases and J dropped 6 bases, with 11 bases sitting between them. Written as DNA, the CDR3 is TGTGCCAGCAGCTCCCATCCCCGGGATACGCAGTATTTT. The encoded protein is CASSSHPRDTQYF.

CDR3 loop: CASSFLSGTSTDTQYF. CDR3 in DNA: TGCGCCAGCAGCTTTCTAAGTGGGACTAGCACAGATACGCAGTATTTT. The chain carries TRBV5-1 and TRBJ2-3; D is perhaps TRBD2 (6 bases). Germline CDR1 is SGHRS and CDR2 is YFSETQ. Trimming took 2 bases from V and 0 from J, leaving 13 bases between them. This CDR3 is built from 16 residues.

This rearrangement joins TRBV7-8 to TRBJ2-2; 9 nucleotides match TRBD1. The CDR3 covers 15 residues. V shed 5 bases and J 4 bases; nucleotides not matched to a gene: 5. Germline assignment: CDR1 SGHVS and CDR2 FQNEAQ. CDR3 region: CASSRRTGVTGELFF. The CDR3 coding sequence is TGTGCCAGCAGCAGAAGGACAGGGGTCACCGGGGAGCTGTTTTTT.

This clone was seen just once. This chain joins TRBV7-3 and TRBJ2-3, with 12 bases matching TRBD2. The ends lost 9 bases at V and 4 bases at J; junction bases unmatched: 8. This CDR3 contains 15 residues. Germline loops: CDR1 SGHTA, CDR2 FQGTGA. CDR3 protein: CASASSGRASDTQYF. As DNA, the CDR3 is TGTGCCAGTGCGTCTAGCGGGAGGGCCTCAGATACGCAGTATTTT.

This rearrangement joins TRBV28 to TRBJ2-1; no clear D. Germline V lookup: CDR1 MDHEN, CDR2 SYDVKM. CDR3 length equals 12 residues. V was clipped by 6 bases and J by 9 bases, with 12 bases between them. The CDR3 region has the DNA TGTGCCAGCAGCAAAAGCCCCCGTGAGCAGTTCTTC. It specifies CASSKSPREQFF.

This clone was counted only a few times. V usage is TRBV28 and J usage is TRBJ1-2, with D hard to call. The V end lost 2 bases, the J end lost 2 bases, and 9 bases lay between the germline ends. The V gene's germline CDR1 is MDHEN and CDR2 SYDVKM. This CDR3 has 14 amino acids. CDR3 residues: CASSLASPNYGYTF. The CDR3 region has the DNA TGTGCCAGCAGTTTAGCCTCTCCGAACTATGGCTACACCTTC.

This clone came up once. The chain employs TRBV6-6 and TRBJ2-7; 11 bases are a match to TRBD1. The CDR3 runs 14 residues. Germline lookup yields CDR1 MNHNY and CDR2 SVGAGI (reference sequence). Trimming cost V 2 bases and J 5 bases; bases outside gene matches: 2. CDR3 sequence (DNA): TGTGCCAGCAGTTACCGGACAGGGGGCAACGAGCAGTACTTC. Its translation: CASSYRTGGNEQYF.

The gene calls are TRBV11-3 and TRBJ2-1; 8 bases are shared with TRBD1. The CDR3 contains 15 residues. V was clipped by 5 bases and J by 2 bases; unmatched bases: 5. Germline V gene sequence: CDR1 SGHNT, CDR2 YENEEA. The CDR3: CASSPRTGTYNEQFF. The CDR3 DNA reads as TGTGCCAGCAGCCCCCGGACAGGGACCTACAATGAGCAGTTCTTC.

The chain recombines TRBV19 with TRBJ1-4, with TRBD1 matching 7 bases. J lost 0 bases, V lost 8 bases, and 6 bases had no gene match. This CDR3 has 15 residues. Germline values: CDR1 LNHDA, CDR2 SQIVND (reference sequence). CDR3 protein: CASGTVVATNEKLFF. Here the CDR3 DNA reads TGTGCCAGTGGGACAGTTGTTGCAACTAATGAAAAACTGTTTTTT. The full variable domain, with the rest looked up from reference TRBV19 and TRBJ1-4, is DGGITQSPKYLFRKEGQNVTLSCEQNLNHDAMYWYRQDPGQGLRLIYYSQIVNDFQKGDIAEGYSVSREKKESFPLTVTSAQKNPTAFYLCASGTVVATNEKLFFGSGTQLSVL.

The rearrangement uses TRBV6-4 and TRBJ2-2; D gene unclear. V lost 6 bases and J 0 bases, leaving 5 bases between the germline ends. This CDR3 comprises 13 residues. Germline CDR1 reads MRHNA; CDR2 reads SNTAGT. The DNA of the CDR3 is TGTGCCAGCAGCCGGTCGAACACCGGGGAGCTGTTTTTT. This encodes CASSRSNTGELFF.

The rearrangement uses TRBV27 and TRBJ1-5, with 8 bases lining up with TRBD1. Unmatched junction bases numbered 4, after V lost 5 bases and J lost 4 bases. Looked up from germline, CDR1 is MNHEY and CDR2 is SMNVEV (reference sequence). CDR3 length: 14 amino acids. In DNA, the CDR3 is TGTGCCAGCAGTCTGCAGGGGGCGAATCAGCCCCAGCATTTT. This gives the protein CASSLQGANQPQHF.

This chain uses TRBV14 with TRBJ1-1; D is uncertain. The V end lost 6 bases, the J end lost 0 bases, and 8 bases lay between the germline ends. The CDR3 is 13 amino acids. Germline CDR1 reads SGHDN; CDR2 reads FVKESK. The CDR3 DNA is TGTGCCAGCAGGACACAAATGAACACTGAAGCTTTCTTT. As protein: CASRTQMNTEAFF.

The sample holds one count of this clone. The chain combines TRBV15 with TRBJ2-1, with a weak D call TRBD1 (6 bases). Germline V lookup: CDR1 LNHNV, CDR2 YYDKDF (reference sequence). The CDR3 contains 18 residues. The V end lost 3 bases, the J end lost 8 bases, and 26 bases lay between the germline ends. The CDR3 region has the DNA TGTGCCACCAGCAGGGATATCCAGGGGTTTGGGCGCACGGATGAGCAGTTCTTC. This sequence encodes CATSRDIQGFGRTDEQFF.

The chain recombines TRBV5-1 with TRBJ1-1, with D unclear. This CDR3 spans 13 amino acids. CDR1 is SGHRS, CDR2 YFSETQ, per germline. V lost 4 bases, J lost 1 base, and 8 bases lay in between. The CDR3: CASSGGSNTEAFF. CDR3 DNA sequence: TGCGCCAGCAGCGGAGGATCGAACACTGAAGCTTTCTTT.

This chain connects TRBV5-1 to TRBJ2-7; the D is unclear. Trimming stripped 0 bases from V and 2 bases from J, with 9 bases between. Germline values: CDR1 SGHRS, CDR2 YFSETQ. This CDR3 is built from 14 residues. CDR3 sequence reads: CASSLALRPYEQYF. CDR3 nucleotides: TGCGCCAGCAGCTTGGCCCTGCGACCCTACGAGCAGTACTTC.

The V call is TRBV6-1, the J call TRBJ2-2; the D gene is possibly TRBD1 (6 bases). Germline CDR1 and CDR2: MNHNS and SASEGT. V dropped 4 bases and J dropped 7 bases, with 22 bases sitting between them. The CDR3 has 17 residues. This CDR3 is CASSASTPFTGFGELFF. CDR3 bases: TGTGCCAGCAGTGCAAGTACTCCCTTTACAGGGTTCGGGGAGCTGTTTTTT.